Listed below are T cell receptor beta chains from one sample, sequenced in a study of OX40 agonist ivuxolimab in advanced cancers. Sequencing was performed with immunoSEQ multiplex PCR; in TCRdb, only in-frame clones are kept and a portion is missing. The sample shows tens of thousands of clones, more than 65% of them seen only once. The specimen comprised CD4+ or CD8+ T cells sorted from blood, sampled in a trial of the OX40 agonist ivuxolimab. Source of these receptors: an adult with an advanced solid tumor such as melanoma, head and neck, liver or kidney cancer. CDR3s include the opening cysteine and the closing phenylalanine or tryptophan. The order of the fields is J gene, V gene, clone size, D gene, CDR3 protein, CDR3 DNA. A D gene is named only where the DNA matches it firmly. Clone size is not always given. Where it is, it says once, few, many or a class for expanded clones.

>TRBJ2-3|TRBV6-1|-|TRBD1
CASKTGEDTQYF
TGTGCCAGCAAGACAGGGGAGGATACGCAGTATTTT
>TRBJ2-2|TRBV4-2|-|-
CASSQRARKTGSPNPSNTGELFF
TGTGCCAGCAGCCAACGGGCCCGCAAAACAGGGAGCCCCAACCCATCGAACACCGGGGAGCTGTTTTTT
>TRBJ2-5|TRBV7-6|-|-
CASSADSFGEETQYF
TGTGCCAGCAGCGCGGACAGCTTTGGGGAGGAGACCCAGTACTTC
>TRBJ2-7|TRBV7-2|once|TRBD2
CASSFKTSGGSEQYF
TGTGCCAGCAGCTTCAAGACTAGCGGGGGGTCCGAGCAGTACTTC
>TRBJ2-5|TRBV15|-|-
CATSRGGGGAETQYF
TGTGCCACCAGCAGAGGAGGAGGGGGCGCGGAGACCCAGTACTTC
>TRBJ2-4|TRBV2|few|-
CASSRVGQPGVENIQYF
TGTGCCAGCAGCCGGGTCGGCCAACCCGGGGTTGAAAACATTCAGTACTTC
>TRBJ2-1|TRBV28|-|TRBD2
CASSWGLADSYNEQFF
TGTGCCAGCAGCTGGGGACTAGCGGACTCCTACAATGAGCAGTTCTTC
>TRBJ1-2|TRBV5-1|-|-
CASSPGVALNNYGYTF
TGCGCCAGCAGCCCCGGGGTGGCCCTAAATAACTATGGCTACACCTTC
>TRBJ2-3|TRBV7-2|-|-
CASSLRPWLTDTQYF
TGTGCCAGCAGCTTACGGCCCTGGCTCACAGATACGCAGTATTTT
>TRBJ1-5|TRBV29-1|-|-
CSVQTSGGNQPQHF
TGCAGCGTTCAAACCTCGGGGGGCAATCAGCCCCAGCATTTT
>TRBJ1-6|TRBV6-1|-|-
CAVVQGSHYNSPLHF
TGTGCCGTAGTACAGGGTTCTCATTATAATTCACCCCTCCACTTT
>TRBJ2-5|TRBV11-2|-|TRBD2
CASSELAGDWETQYF
TGTGCCAGCAGCGAACTAGCGGGAGACTGGGAGACCCAGTACTTC
>TRBJ2-3|TRBV5-4|-|TRBD2
CASSLGLAGEDTQYF
TGTGCCAGCAGCCTCGGACTAGCGGGGGAAGATACGCAGTATTTT
>TRBJ2-5|TRBV9|few|-
CASSVGRRDQETQYF
TGTGCCAGCAGCGTGGGCCGGCGGGACCAAGAGACCCAGTACTTC
>TRBJ1-5|TRBV6-1|-|TRBD1
CASDPGTGGLQPQHF
TGTGCCAGCGACCCCGGGACAGGGGGCCTTCAGCCCCAGCATTTT
>TRBJ1-1|TRBV18|-|-
CASFTSGDTEAFF
TGTGCCAGCTTCACATCAGGGGACACTGAAGCTTTCTTT